This T cell receptor (beta chain) was found in a study of T cells in Graves' hyperthyroidism and ophthalmopathy. Trimming at V came to 4 bases and at J to 3 bases, leaving 5 bases not matched to a gene. CDR1 is MGHRA, CDR2 YSYEKL, per germline. CDR3 length equals 14 residues. This clonotype was recorded many times. Patients were aged 18 to 65, had disease duration under 2 months, and had newly diagnosed hyperthyroidism. PBMCs were collected from an approximately 10 ml volume of fresh peripheral blood. Amplified TCR beta CDR3 regions derived from RNA transcripts. The HTBI set primed first-round TCR CDR3 RT-PCR. In TCRdb, the multiplex PCR reads were re-called with MiXCR into one record per CDR3 protein. The data show 300,000 to 450,000 distinct CDR3 sequences, with approximately 14% seen just once and 11% held by the top ten.

Specimen: blood. The TCR was taken from a woman aged 55-69 years with Graves' hyperthyroidism. The genes are TRBV4-1 and TRBJ2-7; TRBD1 matches 8 bases. DNA for the CDR3: TGCGCCAGCAGCCTCAGGGGGCTTCGCTACGAGCAGTACTTC. It translates to CASSLRGLRYEQYF.